This T cell receptor (beta chain) was obtained from a study of cytomegalovirus exposure and HLA in healthy donors. Study information: The same platform used for the 500 to 850 first-cohort repertoires was also used for the roughly 130 validation repertoires, as a later analysis reported.

Sequencing used immunoSEQ multiplex PCR; TCRdb keeps in-frame clones, though not all of them. The sample has more than 90,000 clones; roughly 83% are singletons. Findings and caveats of the study: The tendency of first-cohort TCR clusters to co-occur in the roughly 110 validation repertoires emerged from a later analysis. Among TCR sequences, most were rare, though some public TCRs appeared in many donors. Researchers counted approximately 160 TCR beta chains as cytomegalovirus-associated.

V lost 3 bases, J lost 8 bases, and 10 bases stayed unmatched. CDR3 length: 15 amino acids. The germline CDR1 and CDR2 sequences are GTSNPN and SVGIG (reference sequence). Regarding this clone: Its antigen is as yet unknown.

Sequenced material: PBMCs. This chain connects TRBV30 to TRBJ2-1, with TRBD1 matching over 10 bases. The receptor comes from a man aged 18 to 35 in good health and CMV-seronegative. In DNA, the CDR3 is TGTGCCTGGAGCCCAGGGACAGGGGCCTGGGATGAGCAGTTCTTC. Translating gives CAWSPGTGAWDEQFF.